The 12 T cell receptor beta chains below all came from one sample that was sequenced in a study of cytomegalovirus exposure and HLA in healthy donors. Produced via immunoSEQ multiplex PCR; TCRdb's table is partial and in-frame only. Here the sample spans about 130,000 clones, 85% to 90% being singletons. Sequencing used PBMCs. All receptors come from a woman aged 30 to 39 in good health and CMV-seropositive.

The gene calls are TRBV27 and TRBJ2-5; 7 bases fit TRBD2. The CDR3 spans 16 residues. CDR1 and CDR2 (germline): MNHEY, SMNVEV (reference sequence). With V trimmed by 4 bases and J by 1 base, 9 bases remained unmatched. CDR3 nucleotides: TGTGCCAGCAGTTCACAAGCGGGAAAGACCCAAGAGACCCAGTACTTC. It encodes CASSSQAGKTQETQYF.

This chain connects TRBV28 to TRBJ2-2; 8 nucleotides align to TRBD1. The CDR3 consists of 18 residues. J gave up 1 base and V 1 base, and 8 bases lay outside the gene matches. From germline, CDR1 is MDHEN and CDR2 SYDVKM. The CDR3, as DNA: TGTGCCAGCAGTTTATACGGCTGGGGACAGGAGAACACCGGGGAGCTGTTTTTT. This sequence encodes CASSLYGWGQENTGELFF. Looking up the rest from reference TRBV28 and TRBJ2-2 gives the full variable domain: DVKVTQSSRYLVKRTGEKVFLECVQDMDHENMFWYRQDPGLGLRLIYFSYDVKMKEKGDIPEGYSVSREKKERFSLILESASTNQTSMYLCASSLYGWGQENTGELFFGEGSRLTVL.

The chain carries TRBV27 and TRBJ2-7, with D perhaps TRBD1 (6 bases). The CDR3 is 15 residues long. Per the germline V gene, CDR1 is MNHEY and CDR2 is SMNVEV (reference sequence). V was shortened by 2 bases and J by 2 bases, with 13 bases between the two germline ends. CDR3 amino acids: CASSLPAGVPYEQYF. DNA of the CDR3: TGTGCCAGCAGTTTACCGGCAGGGGTACCCTACGAGCAGTACTTC.

The rearrangement joins TRBV5-1 to TRBJ2-2; unclear D gene. V dropped 5 bases and J dropped 3 bases, with 11 bases sitting between them. Germline CDR1 is SGHRS and CDR2 is YFSETQ. This CDR3 has 14 amino acids. The CDR3 is CASRRWFHTGELFF. In DNA, the CDR3 is TGCGCCAGCAGGCGGTGGTTTCACACCGGGGAGCTGTTTTTT.

A single count supports this clone. V usage is TRBV27 and J usage is TRBJ2-1, with D uncertain. Trimming took 7 bases from V and 1 from J, leaving 17 bases between them. CDR1 is MNHEY and CDR2 is SMNVEV in the germline V gene (reference sequence). CDR3 size: 16 residues. The CDR3 loop reads CASTPSPGYSYNEQFF. DNA for the CDR3: TGTGCCAGCACCCCCTCTCCCGGGTATTCCTACAATGAGCAGTTCTTC.

The chain joins TRBV7-2 to TRBJ2-7; D gene ambiguous. The V end was cut by 4 bases, the J end by 1 base, with 8 bases between. The V gene's germline CDR1 is SGHTA and CDR2 FQGNSA. CDR3 length equals 13 residues. This CDR3 reads CASSSSGSYEQYF. CDR3 coding DNA: TGTGCCAGCAGCTCCTCCGGGTCCTACGAGCAGTACTTC.

CDR3 in DNA: TGTGCCAGCAGTCTTAGCGGGGGGCGGTACAATGAGCAGTTCTTC. It yields the protein CASSLSGGRYNEQFF. This chain links TRBV28 with TRBJ2-1; 10 nucleotides align to TRBD2. The CDR3 has 15 amino acids. CDR1 is MDHEN, CDR2 SYDVKM, per germline. V was clipped by 5 bases and J by 4 bases; unmatched bases: 5.

This sequence joins TRBV13 and TRBJ2-7; the D gene is possibly TRBD1 (6 bases). Germline-derived CDR1 and CDR2 are PRHDT and FYEKMQ (reference sequence). The CDR3 has 12 amino acids. Trimming left V 4 bases short and J 5 bases short, with 9 bases between. CDR3 loop: CASSSTGNEQYF. The DNA of the CDR3 is TGTGCCAGCAGCTCAACAGGGAACGAGCAGTACTTC.

The CDR3 region is CASSFAGVPRVYTF. The CDR3, as DNA: TGTGCCAGCAGTTTCGCAGGGGTCCCTCGGGTGTACACCTTC. The chain couples TRBV6-5 to TRBJ1-2; D possibly corresponds to TRBD1 (6 bases). This CDR3 region has 14 residues. Between the trimmed V and J ends, which lost 4 bases and 11 bases, there was a span of 20 bases. Per germline, CDR1 MNHEY and CDR2 SVGAGI.

The rearrangement links TRBV9 to TRBJ2-3; perhaps TRBD2 as D (6 bases). Trimming took 3 bases from V and 5 from J, leaving 13 bases between them. Germline V gives CDR1 SGDLS, CDR2 YYNGEE. This CDR3 comprises 14 residues. In nucleotides, the CDR3 is TGTGCCAGCAGCGGGGGACGCGGGATAGATACGCAGTATTTT. It is translated as CASSGGRGIDTQYF. The complete variable domain, with remaining parts taken from reference TRBV9 and TRBJ2-3, reads DSGVTQTPKHLITATGQRVTLRCSPRSGDLSVYWYQQSLDQGLQFLIQYYNGEERAKGNILERFSAQQFPDLHSELNLSSLELGDSALYFCASSGGRGIDTQYFGPGTRLTVL.

The V gene is TRBV27, the J gene TRBJ1-5, with TRBD1 as a possible D gene (6 bases). Trimming removed 8 bases at V and 7 bases at J, with 21 bases between. Germline V gene data show CDR1 as MNHEY and CDR2 as SMNVEV (reference sequence). The CDR3 is 15 amino acids. This CDR3 reads CASASQRGGRQPQHF. The CDR3 bases are TGTGCCAGCGCCTCCCAGAGGGGGGGACGGCAGCCCCAGCATTTT.

The chain combines TRBV18 with TRBJ2-3, with a weak D call TRBD1 (6 bases). The germline gives CDR1 KGHSH, CDR2 LQKENI. Trimming removed 0 bases at V and 6 bases at J, with 19 bases between. The CDR3 has 17 amino acids. The CDR3 DNA reads TGTGCCAGCTCACCACCGAAGGGCAGGGGAAGGTCCGATACGCAGTATTTT. Protein sequence: CASSPPKGRGRSDTQYF.